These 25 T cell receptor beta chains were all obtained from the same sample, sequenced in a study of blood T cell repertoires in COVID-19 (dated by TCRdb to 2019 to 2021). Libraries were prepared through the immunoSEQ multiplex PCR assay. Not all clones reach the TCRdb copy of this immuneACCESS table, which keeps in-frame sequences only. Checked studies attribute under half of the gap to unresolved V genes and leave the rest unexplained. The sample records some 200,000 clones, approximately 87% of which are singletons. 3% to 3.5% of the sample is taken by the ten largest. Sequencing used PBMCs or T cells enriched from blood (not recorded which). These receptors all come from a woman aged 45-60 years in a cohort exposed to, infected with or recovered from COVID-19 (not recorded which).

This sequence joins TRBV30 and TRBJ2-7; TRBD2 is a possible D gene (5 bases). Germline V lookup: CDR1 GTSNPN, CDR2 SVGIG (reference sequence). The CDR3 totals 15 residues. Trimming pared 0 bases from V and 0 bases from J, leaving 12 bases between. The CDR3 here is CAWSVLSAGSYEQYF. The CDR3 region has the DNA TGTGCCTGGAGTGTTTTATCGGCGGGCTCCTACGAGCAGTACTTC.

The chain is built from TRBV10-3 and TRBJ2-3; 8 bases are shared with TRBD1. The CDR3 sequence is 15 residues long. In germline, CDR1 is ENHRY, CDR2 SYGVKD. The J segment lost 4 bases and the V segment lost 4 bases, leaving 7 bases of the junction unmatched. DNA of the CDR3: TGTGCCATCAGTGGGACAGGGACTGCCGCAGATACGCAGTATTTT. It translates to CAISGTGTAADTQYF.

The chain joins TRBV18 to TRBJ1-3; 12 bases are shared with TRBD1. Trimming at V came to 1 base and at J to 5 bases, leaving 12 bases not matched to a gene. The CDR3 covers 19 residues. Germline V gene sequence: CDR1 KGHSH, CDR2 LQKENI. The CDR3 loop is CASSPLWDRGRVTRNTIYF. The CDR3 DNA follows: TGTGCCAGCTCACCACTTTGGGACAGGGGGCGCGTCACCAGAAACACCATATATTTT.

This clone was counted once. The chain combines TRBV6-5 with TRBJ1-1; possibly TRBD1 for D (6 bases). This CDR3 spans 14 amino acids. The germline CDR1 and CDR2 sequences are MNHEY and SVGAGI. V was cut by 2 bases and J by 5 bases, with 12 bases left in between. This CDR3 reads CASSYDRRLTEAFF. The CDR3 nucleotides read TGTGCCAGCAGTTACGACAGGCGATTAACTGAAGCTTTCTTT.

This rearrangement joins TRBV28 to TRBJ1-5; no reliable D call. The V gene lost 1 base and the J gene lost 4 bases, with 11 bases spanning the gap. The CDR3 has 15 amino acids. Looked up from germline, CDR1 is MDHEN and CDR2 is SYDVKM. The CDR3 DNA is TGTGCCAGCAGTTTATTTCCAGGAGGGAATCAGCCCCAGCATTTT. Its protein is CASSLFPGGNQPQHF.

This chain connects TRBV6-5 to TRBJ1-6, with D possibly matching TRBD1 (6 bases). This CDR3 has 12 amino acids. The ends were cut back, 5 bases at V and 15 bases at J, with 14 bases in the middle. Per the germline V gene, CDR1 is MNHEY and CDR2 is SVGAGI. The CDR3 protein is CASSLDRLLLHF. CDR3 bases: TGTGCCAGCAGTCTTGACAGGCTACTCCTCCACTTT.

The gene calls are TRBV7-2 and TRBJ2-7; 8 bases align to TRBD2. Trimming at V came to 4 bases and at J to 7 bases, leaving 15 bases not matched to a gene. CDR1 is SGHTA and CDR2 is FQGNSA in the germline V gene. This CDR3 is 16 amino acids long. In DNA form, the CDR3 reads TGTGCCAGCAGCTCTATGACTAGCGCCGTGCTTGGGGAGCAGTACTTC. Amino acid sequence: CASSSMTSAVLGEQYF.

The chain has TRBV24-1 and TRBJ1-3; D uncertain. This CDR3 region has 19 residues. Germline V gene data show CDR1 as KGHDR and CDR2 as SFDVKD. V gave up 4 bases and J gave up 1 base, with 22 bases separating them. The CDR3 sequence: CATSDPPAEPGPSGNTIYF. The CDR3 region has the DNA TGTGCCACCAGTGACCCCCCCGCGGAACCTGGTCCATCTGGAAACACCATATATTTT.

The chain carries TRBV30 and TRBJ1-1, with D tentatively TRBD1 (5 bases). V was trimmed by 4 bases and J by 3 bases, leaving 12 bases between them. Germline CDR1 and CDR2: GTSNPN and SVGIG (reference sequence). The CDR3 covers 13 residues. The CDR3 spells CAWMTDRYTEAFF. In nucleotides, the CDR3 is TGTGCCTGGATGACAGACAGATACACTGAAGCTTTCTTT.

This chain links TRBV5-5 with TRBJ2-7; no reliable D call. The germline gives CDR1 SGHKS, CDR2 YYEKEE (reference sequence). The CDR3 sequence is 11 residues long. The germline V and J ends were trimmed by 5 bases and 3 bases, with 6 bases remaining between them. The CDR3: CASSSLYEQYF. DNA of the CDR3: TGTGCCAGCAGTTCCCTCTACGAGCAGTACTTC. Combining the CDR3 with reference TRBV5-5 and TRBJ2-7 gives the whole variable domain DAGVTQSPTHLIKTRGQQVTLRCSPISGHKSVSWYQQVLGQGPQFIFQYYEKEERGRGNFPDRFSARQFPNYSSELNVNALLLGDSALYLCASSSLYEQYFGPGTRLTVT.

Here the CDR3 reads CASSTGTGGAVRPGFF. The CDR3 nucleotides read TGTGCCAGCAGCACCGGGACAGGGGGCGCGGTTCGGCCTGGCTTCTTT. This sequence joins TRBV7-2 and TRBJ1-1; 12 nucleotides align to TRBD1. CDR3 size: 16 residues. The V gene's germline CDR1 is SGHTA and CDR2 FQGNSA. J lost 14 bases, V lost 5 bases, and 18 bases had no gene match.

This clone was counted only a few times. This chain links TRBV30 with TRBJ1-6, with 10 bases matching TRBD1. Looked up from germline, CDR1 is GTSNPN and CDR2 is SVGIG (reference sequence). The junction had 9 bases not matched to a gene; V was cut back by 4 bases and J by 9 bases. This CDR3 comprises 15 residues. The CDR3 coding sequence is TGTGCCTGGACCCCGGGACAGGGGTGGGGTTCACCCCTCCACTTT. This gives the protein CAWTPGQGWGSPLHF.

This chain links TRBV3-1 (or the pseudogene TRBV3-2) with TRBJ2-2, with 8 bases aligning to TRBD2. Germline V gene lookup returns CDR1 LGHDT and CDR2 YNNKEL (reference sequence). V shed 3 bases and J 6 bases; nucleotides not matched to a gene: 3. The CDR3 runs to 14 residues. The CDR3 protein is CASSQRRGAGELFF. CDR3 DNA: TGTGCCAGCAGCCAGCGGCGGGGGGCCGGGGAGCTGTTTTTT.

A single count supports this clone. This CDR3 is CASRFGFQLQGKCYEQYF. The DNA of the CDR3 is TGTGCAAGTCGCTTTGGCTTCCAACTACAGGGAAAATGTTACGAGCAGTACTTC. This sequence joins TRBV12-2 and TRBJ2-7; the table gives TRBD1 as D, unverified against the DNA. TRBV12-2 is a documented pseudogene. This CDR3 contains 18 residues.

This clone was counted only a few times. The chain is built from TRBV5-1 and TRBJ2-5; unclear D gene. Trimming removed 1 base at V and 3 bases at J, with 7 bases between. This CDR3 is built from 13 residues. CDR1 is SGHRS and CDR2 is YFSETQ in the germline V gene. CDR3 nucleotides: TGCGCCAGCAGCTTGAACCACAAAGAGACCCAGTACTTC. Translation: CASSLNHKETQYF.

The CDR3 sequence is CASRRTGGFGYTF. The CDR3 DNA reads TGTGCCAGCAGACGCACAGGGGGCTTTGGCTACACCTTC. This chain joins TRBV6-5 and TRBJ1-2; TRBD1 agrees at 9 bases. The CDR3 length is 13 residues. Germline CDR1 and CDR2: MNHEY and SVGAGI. The V gene end was trimmed by 6 bases and the J gene end by 7 bases; junction bases not matched to a gene: 6.

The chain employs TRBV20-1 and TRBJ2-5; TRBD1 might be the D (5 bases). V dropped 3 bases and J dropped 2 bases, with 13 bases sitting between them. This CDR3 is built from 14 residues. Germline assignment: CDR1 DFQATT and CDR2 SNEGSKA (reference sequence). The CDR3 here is CSASRGRQQETQYF. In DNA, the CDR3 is TGCAGTGCTAGTAGGGGCCGCCAACAAGAGACCCAGTACTTC.

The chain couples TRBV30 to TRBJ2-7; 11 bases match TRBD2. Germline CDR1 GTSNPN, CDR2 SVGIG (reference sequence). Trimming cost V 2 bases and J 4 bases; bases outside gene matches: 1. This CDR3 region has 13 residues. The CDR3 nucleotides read TGTGCCTGGAGTACTAGCGGGGGTTACGAGCAGTACTTC. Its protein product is CAWSTSGGYEQYF.

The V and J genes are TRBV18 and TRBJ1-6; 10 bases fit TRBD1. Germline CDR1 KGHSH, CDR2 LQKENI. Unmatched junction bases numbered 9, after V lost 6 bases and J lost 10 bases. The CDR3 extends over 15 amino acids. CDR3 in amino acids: CASSLRDRGASPLHF. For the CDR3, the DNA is TGTGCCAGCTCCCTCCGGGACAGGGGAGCATCACCCCTCCACTTT.

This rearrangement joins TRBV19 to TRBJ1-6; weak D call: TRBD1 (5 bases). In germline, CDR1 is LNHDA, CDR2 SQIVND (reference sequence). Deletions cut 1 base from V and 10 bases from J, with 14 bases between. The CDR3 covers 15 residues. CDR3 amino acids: CASSIVGRALSPLHF. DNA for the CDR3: TGTGCCAGTAGTATAGTCGGCAGGGCCCTCTCACCCCTCCACTTT.

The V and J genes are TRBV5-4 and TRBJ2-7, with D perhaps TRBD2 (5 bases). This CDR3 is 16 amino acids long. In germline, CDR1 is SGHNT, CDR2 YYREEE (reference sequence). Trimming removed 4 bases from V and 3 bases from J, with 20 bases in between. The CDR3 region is CASSSRVGLGNYEQYF. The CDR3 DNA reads TGTGCCAGCAGCAGTAGGGTAGGACTCGGCAACTACGAGCAGTACTTC. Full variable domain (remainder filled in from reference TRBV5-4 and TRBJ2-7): ETGVTQSPTHLIKTRGQQVTLRCSSQSGHNTVSWYQQALGQGPQFIFQYYREEENGRGNFPPRFSGLQFPNYSSELNVNALELDDSALYLCASSSRVGLGNYEQYFGPGTRLTVT.

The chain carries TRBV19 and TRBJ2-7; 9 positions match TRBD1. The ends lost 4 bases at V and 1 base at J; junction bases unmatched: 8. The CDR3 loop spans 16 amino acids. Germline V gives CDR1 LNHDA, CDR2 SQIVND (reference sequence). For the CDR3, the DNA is TGTGCCAGTAGTACATCTGGGACAGGGATTTCCTACGAGCAGTACTTC. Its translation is CASSTSGTGISYEQYF.

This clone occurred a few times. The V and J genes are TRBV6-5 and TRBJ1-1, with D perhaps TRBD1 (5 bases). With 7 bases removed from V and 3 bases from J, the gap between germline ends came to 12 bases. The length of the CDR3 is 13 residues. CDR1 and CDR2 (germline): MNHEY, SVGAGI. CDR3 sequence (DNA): TGTGCCAGCACCTTGGACATTTACACTGAAGCTTTCTTT. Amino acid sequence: CASTLDIYTEAFF.

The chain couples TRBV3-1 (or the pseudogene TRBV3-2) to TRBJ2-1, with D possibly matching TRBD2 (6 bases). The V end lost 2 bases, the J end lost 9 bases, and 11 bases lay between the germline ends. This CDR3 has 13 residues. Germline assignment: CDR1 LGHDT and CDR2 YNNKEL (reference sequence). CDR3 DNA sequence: TGTGCCAGCAGCCAACAAGCCGGGAGTGAGCAGTTCTTC. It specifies CASSQQAGSEQFF.

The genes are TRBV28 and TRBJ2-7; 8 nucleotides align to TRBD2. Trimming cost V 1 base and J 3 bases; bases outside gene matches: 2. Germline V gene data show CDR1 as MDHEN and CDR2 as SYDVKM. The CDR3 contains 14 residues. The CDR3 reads CASSLFGGGYEQYF. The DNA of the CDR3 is TGTGCCAGCAGTTTATTCGGGGGGGGCTACGAGCAGTACTTC.